This T cell receptor (beta chain) derives from a study of blood T cell repertoires in COVID-19. The CDR3 runs to 14 residues. Germline CDR1 reads MDHEN; CDR2 reads SYDVKM. J lost 6 bases, V lost 6 bases, and 5 bases had no gene match. Sequenced by immunoSEQ multiplex PCR; TCRdb stores in-frame clones only, minus some. Found here are 250,000 to 350,000 clones, 87% of them singletons; the top ten hold roughly 6.2%. This rearrangement joins TRBV28 to TRBJ1-2, with 12 nucleotides matching TRBD1. This receptor was identified in a woman aged 40 to 49 who had recovered from COVID-19. Material: PBMCs or T cells enriched from blood (not recorded which). For the CDR3, the DNA is TGTGCCAGCAGAAGCTGGGACAGGGGGCATGGCTACACCTTC. As protein: CASRSWDRGHGYTF.